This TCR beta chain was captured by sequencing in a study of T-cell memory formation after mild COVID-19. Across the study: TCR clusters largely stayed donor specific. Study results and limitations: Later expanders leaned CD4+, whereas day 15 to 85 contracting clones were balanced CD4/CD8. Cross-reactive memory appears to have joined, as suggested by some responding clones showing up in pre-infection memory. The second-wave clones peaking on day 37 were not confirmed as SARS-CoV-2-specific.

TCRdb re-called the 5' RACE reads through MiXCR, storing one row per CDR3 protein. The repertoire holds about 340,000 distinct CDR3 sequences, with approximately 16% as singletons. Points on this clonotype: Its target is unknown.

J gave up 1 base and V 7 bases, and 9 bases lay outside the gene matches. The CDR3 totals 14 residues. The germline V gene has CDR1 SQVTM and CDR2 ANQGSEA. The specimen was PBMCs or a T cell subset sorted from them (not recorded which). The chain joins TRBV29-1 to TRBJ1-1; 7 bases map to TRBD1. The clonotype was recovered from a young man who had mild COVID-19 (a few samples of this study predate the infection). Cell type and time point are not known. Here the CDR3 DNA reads TGCAGCGCCGCCCTGACAGGGTGGAACACTGAAGCTTTCTTT. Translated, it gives CSAALTGWNTEAFF.